Shown below are 30 T cell receptor beta chains from a single sample sequenced in a study of T cells expressing NK-cell markers. One entry per CDR3 protein, without DNA, is what TCRdb gives after re-calling the 5' RACE reads. The listing contains some 460,000 distinct CDR3 sequences. Sequencing was performed on blood T cells: a sorted CD56 or NKG2C T cell subset, CD4+ or CD8+ T cells, or bulk PBMC T cells (not recorded which). The receptors come from a woman between 45 and 60 years old in good health.

The chain has TRBV24-1 and TRBJ2-1; TCRdb designates TRBD2, a call that cannot be tested without DNA. The V gene's germline CDR1 is KGHDR and CDR2 SFDVKD. This CDR3 has 16 residues. This CDR3 is CATSDTGGASGGEQFF.

The gene calls are TRBV4-1 and TRBJ1-5; TCRdb picks TRBD1, but there is no DNA to check that call. Germline CDR1 and CDR2: MGHRA and YSYEKL. This CDR3 has 16 amino acids. The CDR3 spells CASSQGRWASNQPQHF.

The rearrangement joins TRBV12-3 or TRBV12-4 to TRBJ1-6; TCRdb reports TRBD1, a call that lacks DNA to check it against. This CDR3 is 13 amino acids long. The CDR3 reads CASSSRDLSPLHF.

The rearrangement links TRBV5-1 to TRBJ2-1; TCRdb calls TRBD2, which cannot be checked without DNA. Looked up from germline, CDR1 is SGHRS and CDR2 is YFSETQ. The CDR3 consists of 14 residues. CDR3 amino acids: CASRLAGVSNEQFF.

This chain uses TRBV12-3 or TRBV12-4 with TRBJ1-5; TCRdb gives TRBD1 as the D gene, but with no DNA this cannot be confirmed. The CDR3 sequence is 16 residues long. The CDR3 spells CASSRPGSQGNQPQHF.

This chain uses TRBV3-1 with TRBJ2-1; TCRdb's D call of TRBD1 is untestable without DNA. Germline CDR1 LGHDT, CDR2 YNNKEL (reference sequence). The CDR3 contains 11 residues. The chain's CDR3 is CASGGGGEQFF.

This rearrangement joins TRBV5-1 to TRBJ1-1; TCRdb lists TRBD1, though no DNA is available to test this call. The CDR3 covers 14 residues. Germline V gives CDR1 SGHRS, CDR2 YFSETQ. The CDR3 region is CASSLHRGGAEAFF.

V and J are TRBV5-1 and TRBJ2-1; with no DNA, the TCRdb D assignment of TRBD2 cannot be verified. Germline V gene sequence: CDR1 SGHRS, CDR2 YFSETQ. CDR3 size: 17 residues. CDR3 amino acids: CASSLTLAGDPLNEQFF.

The rearrangement uses TRBV4-1 and TRBJ1-4; TCRdb selects TRBD1, and the lack of DNA leaves this call unchecked. Germline V gives CDR1 MGHRA, CDR2 YSYEKL. The CDR3 length is 15 residues. The CDR3 sequence is CASSQGRTQDEKLFF.

The chain employs TRBV20-1 and TRBJ2-3; TCRdb calls TRBD2, which cannot be checked without DNA. In germline, CDR1 is DFQATT, CDR2 SNEGSKA (reference sequence). This CDR3 contains 12 residues. This CDR3 is CSALIAGGAQYF.

The chain joins TRBV7-9 to TRBJ2-7; checking the TCRdb D call of TRBD2 is not possible without DNA. In germline, CDR1 is SEHNR, CDR2 FQNEAQ (reference sequence). CDR3 length: 14 residues. CDR3 amino acids: CASSLVTSGGEQYF. Full variable domain (rest looked up from reference TRBV7-9 and TRBJ2-7): DTGVSQNPRHKITKRGQNVTFRCDPISEHNRLYWYRQTLGQGPEFLTYFQNEAQLEKSRLLSDRFSAERPKGSFSTLEIQRTEQGDSAMYLCASSLVTSGGEQYFGPGTRLTVT.

This chain uses TRBV12-3 or TRBV12-4 with TRBJ2-7; TCRdb proposes TRBD1, but this gene call is untestable without DNA. The CDR3 sequence is 13 residues long. The CDR3 protein is CASSTRQAYEQYF.

This chain links TRBV28 with TRBJ1-5. CDR1 is MDHEN and CDR2 is SYDVKM in the germline V gene. The CDR3 length is 15 residues. The CDR3 spells CASSLRQASNQPQHF.

The chain joins TRBV29-1 to TRBJ2-1; checking the TCRdb D call of TRBD1 is not possible without DNA. Per the germline V gene, CDR1 is SQVTM and CDR2 is ANQGSEA. CDR3 length: 12 residues. CDR3 amino acids: CSVEDRVNEQFF.

This rearrangement joins TRBV6-5 to TRBJ1-2. Germline V gene lookup returns CDR1 MNHEY and CDR2 SVGAGI. The CDR3 is made up of 13 amino acids. CDR3 sequence reads: CASSYLGTNGYTF.

The chain's CDR3 is CASTSGLTIYNEQFF. The chain employs TRBV12-3 or TRBV12-4 and TRBJ2-1; no DNA is available, so the TRBD2 call from TCRdb remains unchecked. This CDR3 has 15 residues.

This chain uses TRBV7-2 with TRBJ2-4; TCRdb indicates TRBD2, and absent DNA this call remains unverified. Germline CDR1 is SGHTA and CDR2 is FQGNSA. This CDR3 has 15 residues. This CDR3 reads CASREGISAKNIQYF. Looking up the rest from reference TRBV7-2 and TRBJ2-4 gives the full variable domain: GAGVSQSPSNKVTEKGKDVELRCDPISGHTALYWYRQSLGQGLEFLIYFQGNSAPDKSGLPSDRFSAERTGGSVSTLTIQRTQQEDSAVYLCASREGISAKNIQYFGAGTRLSVL.

The chain has TRBV9 and TRBJ2-1; TCRdb's D call, TRBD2, is unchecked because there is no DNA. Germline CDR1 is SGDLS and CDR2 is YYNGEE. This CDR3 comprises 16 residues. This chain's CDR3 is CASSPRIAVSYNEQFF.

The chain recombines TRBV29-1 with TRBJ2-1; checking the TCRdb D call of TRBD1 is not possible without DNA. This CDR3 is 13 amino acids long. From germline, CDR1 is SQVTM and CDR2 ANQGSEA. CDR3 residues: CSFRRQGSNEQFF.

The chain has TRBV19 and TRBJ2-2; absent DNA, TCRdb's TRBD2 call cannot be checked. Germline-derived CDR1 and CDR2 are LNHDA and SQIVND (reference sequence). The CDR3 extends over 17 amino acids. CDR3 loop: CASTRTGTPFGPGELFF.

This chain joins TRBV27 and TRBJ2-7. Per the germline V gene, CDR1 is MNHEY and CDR2 is SMNVEV (reference sequence). The length of the CDR3 is 11 residues. Here the CDR3 reads CASSLGDKQYF.

This chain's CDR3 is CASSSQQGRTEAFF. The chain recombines TRBV7-2 with TRBJ1-1; TCRdb's D call, TRBD1, is unchecked because there is no DNA. The CDR3 is 14 residues long. Germline CDR1 reads SGHTA; CDR2 reads FQGNSA.

V gene TRBV5-1 combines with J gene TRBJ1-1; TCRdb proposes TRBD1, but this gene call is untestable without DNA. Germline V CDR1 and CDR2: SGHRS, YFSETQ. The CDR3 is made up of 15 amino acids. This CDR3 reads CASSLVSLGGTEAFF. The variable domain in full, completed from reference TRBV5-1 and TRBJ1-1, reads KAGVTQTPRYLIKTRGQQVTLSCSPISGHRSVSWYQQTPGQGLQFLFEYFSETQRNKGNFPGRFSGRQFSNSRSEMNVSTLELGDSALYLCASSLVSLGGTEAFFGQGTRLTVV.

The V call is TRBV6-1, the J call TRBJ2-2; with no DNA, the TCRdb D assignment of TRBD1 cannot be verified. Germline CDR1 MNHNS, CDR2 SASEGT. The CDR3 covers 16 residues. CDR3: CASSVLTGRRTGELFF.

The chain joins TRBV12-3 or TRBV12-4 to TRBJ2-7. The CDR3 consists of 13 residues. CDR3 protein: CASSDSRSYEQYF.

The genes are TRBV20-1 and TRBJ2-1; absent DNA, TCRdb's TRBD2 call cannot be checked. Germline loops: CDR1 DFQATT, CDR2 SNEGSKA (reference sequence). The CDR3 covers 12 residues. The CDR3 protein is CSARREGDEQFF.

This sequence joins TRBV24-1 and TRBJ2-7; TCRdb picks TRBD2, but there is no DNA to check that call. This CDR3 spans 14 amino acids. Per the germline V gene, CDR1 is KGHDR and CDR2 is SFDVKD. The CDR3 spells CATSDTREDYEQYF.

V and J are TRBV4-1 and TRBJ2-3; there is no DNA to check the TCRdb D call of TRBD1. The V gene's germline CDR1 is MGHRA and CDR2 YSYEKL. The CDR3 runs to 19 residues. CDR3 residues: CASSQLFRQGRGSTDTQYF.

The chain links TRBV11-2 to TRBJ1-6; the TCRdb D gene call, TRBD1, has no DNA to confirm it. The CDR3 consists of 14 residues. Germline lookup yields CDR1 SGHAT and CDR2 FQNNGV. CDR3 region: CASSLDGGSSPLHF. Looking up the rest from reference TRBV11-2 and TRBJ1-6 gives the full variable domain: EAGVAQSPRYKIIEKRQSVAFWCNPISGHATLYWYQQILGQGPKLLIQFQNNGVVDDSQLPKDRFSAERLKGVDSTLKIQPAKLEDSAVYLCASSLDGGSSPLHFGNGTRLTVT.

The chain uses TRBV7-2 and TRBJ1-1. The length of the CDR3 is 14 residues. In germline, CDR1 is SGHTA, CDR2 FQGNSA. This CDR3 is CASSLDSGGTEAFF.